A single sample gave rise to the 14 T cell receptor beta chains below, sequenced in a study of cytomegalovirus exposure and HLA in healthy donors. PCR primers comprised 60 Vbeta and 13 Jbeta primers. Measured with immunoSEQ multiplex PCR; TCRdb has only the in-frame clones, and not every one. The sample contains 95,000 to 100,000 clones, approximately 71% of which appear only once. The sequencing sample was made of PBMCs. The origin of the receptors is a female donor in good health and CMV-seronegative.

This chain links TRBV6-4 with TRBJ2-1; D possibly corresponds to TRBD2 (6 bases). The CDR3 is 14 residues long. With 3 bases removed from V and 5 bases from J, the gap between germline ends came to 11 bases. Germline loops: CDR1 MRHNA, CDR2 SNTAGT. CDR3 region: CASSEGGRNNEQFF. As DNA, the CDR3 is TGTGCCAGCAGTGAGGGGGGACGGAACAATGAGCAGTTCTTC.

On this clone itself: The junction shows a germline mismatch at one end, possibly a read error. The chain recombines TRBV7-7 with TRBJ2-1; 7 nucleotides agree with TRBD1. This CDR3 contains 15 residues. Germline values: CDR1 SSHAT, CDR2 FNYEAQ (reference sequence). The CDR3 DNA reads as TGTGCTAGCAGCTCTTCCGGGACAGAGTACAATGAGCAGTTCTTC. Residues: CASSSSGTEYNEQFF.

This clone came up once. This chain joins TRBV29-1 and TRBJ1-4, with 9 bases matching TRBD1. V was pared by 7 bases and J by 3 bases, with 12 bases of the junction left unmatched. Looked up from germline, CDR1 is SQVTM and CDR2 is ANQGSEA. This CDR3 has 16 amino acids. CDR3 region: CSAGQGKVVANEKLFF. CDR3 coding DNA: TGCAGCGCCGGACAGGGGAAGGTAGTAGCTAATGAAAAACTGTTTTTT. Looking up the rest from reference TRBV29-1 and TRBJ1-4 gives the full variable domain: SAVISQKPSRDICQRGTSLTIQCQVDSQVTMMFWYRQQPGQSLTLIATANQGSEATYESGFVIDKFPISRPNLTFSTLTVSNMSPEDSSIYLCSAGQGKVVANEKLFFGSGTQLSVL.

This clone was picked up a small number of times. V usage is TRBV10-3 and J usage is TRBJ2-7, with 7 bases aligning to TRBD2. The CDR3 totals 14 residues. Germline V gene data show CDR1 as ENHRY and CDR2 as SYGVKD. The J segment lost 4 bases and the V segment lost 2 bases, leaving 5 bases of the junction unmatched. The CDR3 is CAISENRGEYEQYF. DNA of the CDR3: TGTGCCATCAGTGAGAATCGGGGGGAATACGAGCAGTACTTC.

The CDR3 loop reads CASSPVSGRAGVTGLLSSYNEQFF. CDR3 nucleotides: TGTGCCAGCAGTCCCGTATCCGGGAGGGCCGGAGTTACTGGCCTATTAAGCTCCTACAATGAGCAGTTCTTC. The chain couples TRBV27 to TRBJ2-1, with TRBD2 matching over 8 bases. The CDR3 totals 24 residues. CDR1 is MNHEY, CDR2 SMNVEV, per germline (reference sequence). V lost 5 bases, J lost 0 bases, and 30 bases stayed unmatched.

The chain joins TRBV30 to TRBJ1-1, with D possibly matching TRBD1 (5 bases). Deletions cut 1 base from V and 0 bases from J, with 15 bases between. This CDR3 is 16 amino acids long. Per germline, CDR1 GTSNPN and CDR2 SVGIG (reference sequence). The CDR3 nucleotides are TGTGCCTGGAGTGAGCCAGGACAATCCATGAACACTGAAGCTTTCTTT. It translates to CAWSEPGQSMNTEAFF.

This chain links TRBV7-6 with TRBJ1-2, with 9 positions matching TRBD1. Germline lookup yields CDR1 SGHVS and CDR2 FNYEAQ. V lost 6 bases to trimming and J lost 4 bases; unmatched junction nucleotides: 9. The CDR3 loop spans 15 amino acids. The CDR3 reads CASSPRTGVGYGYTF. The DNA of the CDR3 is TGTGCCAGCAGTCCTCGGACAGGGGTTGGCTATGGCTACACCTTC.

The chain couples TRBV18 to TRBJ2-7, with D hard to call. Trimming took off 1 base at V and 7 bases at J, with 17 bases between the two ends. Per the germline V gene, CDR1 is KGHSH and CDR2 is LQKENI. This CDR3 contains 15 residues. CDR3 amino acids: CASSPQENRVREQYF. The CDR3 DNA follows: TGTGCCAGCTCACCACAGGAGAATCGGGTTAGGGAGCAGTACTTC.

Note on this clone: The germline gene is not matched at one end of the junction; a read error may be the cause. J is TRBJ1-4 and V is TRBV6-5; D is ambiguous. In germline, CDR1 is MNHEY, CDR2 SVGAGI. The CDR3 loop spans 12 amino acids. The CDR3 DNA follows: TGTGCCAGCTACCTCTGGGAGGCGAAAACTGTTTTT. Translated, it gives CASYLWEAKTVF.

This rearrangement joins TRBV18 to TRBJ2-1; TRBD2 agrees at 13 bases. The V segment lost 0 bases and the J segment 0 bases; nucleotides outside the gene matches: 2. CDR1 and CDR2 (germline): KGHSH, LQKENI. This CDR3 comprises 18 residues. The CDR3 DNA is TGTGCCAGCTCACCACCGACTAGCGGGGGGAGCTCCTACAATGAGCAGTTCTTC. Translated, it gives CASSPPTSGGSSYNEQFF.

The chain recombines TRBV5-1 with TRBJ2-7; maybe TRBD1 (6 bases). With 6 bases removed from V and 3 bases from J, the gap between germline ends came to 19 bases. The CDR3 is 15 residues long. Germline loops: CDR1 SGHRS, CDR2 YFSETQ. Here the CDR3 reads CASNYLSGVVYEQYF. The CDR3 nucleotides read TGCGCCAGCAATTACTTGTCAGGGGTGGTCTACGAGCAGTACTTC. Supplemented by reference TRBV5-1 and TRBJ2-7, the full variable domain reads KAGVTQTPRYLIKTRGQQVTLSCSPISGHRSVSWYQQTPGQGLQFLFEYFSETQRNKGNFPGRFSGRQFSNSRSEMNVSTLELGDSALYLCASNYLSGVVYEQYFGPGTRLTVT.

The sample holds a few counts of this clone. V and J are TRBV30 and TRBJ1-6; 7 bases are shared with TRBD1. The CDR3 runs 15 residues. Germline loops: CDR1 GTSNPN, CDR2 SVGIG (reference sequence). V was pared by 2 bases and J by 7 bases, with 8 bases of the junction left unmatched. The CDR3 region is CAWSKGAVPNSPLHF. The CDR3 DNA sequence: TGTGCCTGGAGTAAGGGGGCTGTTCCAAATTCACCCCTCCACTTT.

By proportion, this clone is medium-sized. This sample also contains other DNA sequences that code for the same CDR3. The J gene is TRBJ2-1, the V gene TRBV7-3; 9 bases match TRBD1. V gave up 4 bases and J gave up 5 bases; unmatched junction bases: 3. The CDR3 totals 14 residues. From germline, CDR1 is SGHTA and CDR2 FQGTGA. The CDR3 DNA reads TGTGCCAGCAGCTCTTACAGGGGGCACAATGAGCAGTTCTTC. Translated, it gives CASSSYRGHNEQFF.

This rearrangement joins TRBV14 to TRBJ2-2; 7 bases match TRBD2. This CDR3 is built from 16 residues. V lost 5 bases and J lost 0; bases outside the gene matches: 6. CDR1 SGHDN and CDR2 FVKESK come from the germline V gene. The CDR3 DNA follows: TGTGCCAGCAGCAAGGCTAGCGGCGCGAACACCGGGGAGCTGTTTTTT. Translation gives CASSKASGANTGELFF.